A selection of T cell receptor beta chains follows, all from one sample in a study of T cells in localized non-small cell lung cancer. Generated by immunoSEQ multiplex PCR, the TCRdb table keeps only in-frame clones and is missing some. The sample yields 800 or so clones, roughly 29% seen once. The source material was normal lung tissue next to the tumor, sampled before any cancer treatment. The receptor set was obtained from a woman aged 40 to 75 with stage I squamous cell lung carcinoma. CDR3s leave out the opening cysteine and the closing phenylalanine or tryptophan. The order of the fields is J gene, V gene, CDR3 protein.

TRBJ1-2 TRBV19 ASRWGQGNYGYT
TRBJ1-2 TRBV18 ASSPDRDHGYT
TRBJ2-1 TRBV6-8 AISKSGQGNNEQF
TRBJ2-3 TRBV9 ASSVGVAADTQY
TRBJ1-2 TRBV19 ASIPGHYNYGYT
TRBJ1-1 TRBV7-5 ASSLSRRGHPEAF
TRBJ1-1 TRBV9 ASSLDPGQFMNTEAF
TRBJ1-2 TRBV6-8 ASSYRLDTGYT
TRBJ2-5 TRBV29-1 SVGSLLETQY
TRBJ1-5 TRBV2 ASSDGDGQPQH